This TCR beta chain was observed in a study of blood T cell repertoires in COVID-19 (dated by TCRdb to about 2020). Turning to the overall study: Collaborator samples came from the United States, Italy and Spain and covered acute and convalescent phases of COVID-19. A freely available public database, intended as a resource for researchers studying the immune response to SARS-CoV-2, is where the repertoires were released. Samples came from the ongoing ImmuneRACE study (first 160 participants) plus 1,254 subjects from 6 global collaborators. A de-identified subject ID, COVID-19 status, age in years and sex were almost always included in the sample metadata. Subjects who had been exposed to COVID-19, were actively infected with it, or had recovered from it provided the deeply sampled blood TCRbeta repertoires that made up the dataset. Where available, HLA class I and class II types were taken from metadata supplied by the sample provider and were not determined by assay-based typing. The material from the prospective study consisted of cDNA or gDNA derived from T cells, B-cell-depleted T cells, or PBMCs. Findings and caveats that apply to the study as a whole: How much clinical and demographic metadata was included differed by source and by participant, and the metadata was provided uncurated.

Note on this clone: Its antigen is still unknown. The sample holds no much larger clone one base away, and base qualities are not on file.

Its CDR3 holds 14 amino acids, cysteine through phenylalanine. Only the CDR3 part of the read is kept: 42 bases, read in frame from the first base. V drops 2 bases and J drops 9 bases, leaving 14 bases in between. Via the germline V gene, CDR1 is MGHRA and CDR2 YSYEKL. TCRbeta CDR3 regions were amplified from genomic DNA by means of the immunoSEQ Assay, a bias-controlled multiplex PCR. Per the source publication's procedure: The number of nucleated cells in each sample was estimated by amplification of reference gene primers within the assay. To quantify the absolute abundance of each unique TCRbeta CDR3 rearrangement, sequence reads were collapsed and filtered. For each sample, productive Simpson clonality was calculated as the square root of Simpson's diversity index across productive rearrangements. Here the immuneACCESS table is served through TCRdb, limited to in-frame sequences with V and J called. Missing clones are a known gap in these copies; in checked studies unresolved V genes cover under half, and the rest lacks a known reason. That table supplies the V and J calls and clone size; D and trimming were determined from the DNA. This sample lists 50,000 to 65,000 clones; about four fifths were detected once. The top ten hold roughly 6% of the sample.

The collaborating institutions used their own protocols to collect whole blood in K2EDTA tubes. For TCRbeta analysis, collaborators shipped samples as frozen whole blood, isolated PBMCs, or DNA extracted from either of those sample types. Material: peripheral blood. The clonotype originates from a human donor in a cohort sampled during active COVID-19. Recombination linked TRBV4-1 to TRBJ2-1; TRBD2 is perhaps the D gene, given 6 matching bases. The nucleotides are TGCGCCAGCAGCCAACCGGTCGCGCGGGGTGAGCAGTTCTTC. Its translation is CASSQPVARGEQFF.